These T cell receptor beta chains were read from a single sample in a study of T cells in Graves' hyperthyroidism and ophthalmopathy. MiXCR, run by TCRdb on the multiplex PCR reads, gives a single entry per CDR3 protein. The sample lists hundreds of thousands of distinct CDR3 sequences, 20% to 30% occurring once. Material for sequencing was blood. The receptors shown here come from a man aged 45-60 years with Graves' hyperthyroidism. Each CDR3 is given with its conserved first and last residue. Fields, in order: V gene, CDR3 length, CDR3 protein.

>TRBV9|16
CASSGLRDRVAGELFF
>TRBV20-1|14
CSARVPSGGYEQYF
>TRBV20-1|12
CSASLGGYEQYF
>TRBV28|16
CASSSEDSGIWDEQFF
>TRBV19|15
CASSIHTGENTEAFF
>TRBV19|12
CASSIREGKLFF
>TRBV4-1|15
CASSQDAGVWNEQYF
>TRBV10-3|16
CAISVSAAGGQDTQYF
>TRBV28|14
CASSKTGIYNEQFF
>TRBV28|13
CASRDSSTDTQYF
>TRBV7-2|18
CASSAKSGLAVGSYEQYF
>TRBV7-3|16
CASSLTLASGMGTQYF
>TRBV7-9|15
CASSGDIYSNQPQHF
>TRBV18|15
CASSPGGSRSYEQYF
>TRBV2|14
CASTGIGGTGELFF
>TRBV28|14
CASINSGGQETQYF
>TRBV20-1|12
CSASGPGNEQFF
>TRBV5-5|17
CASSLVGAPSSYNEQFF
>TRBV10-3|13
CAIKSPTGTEAFF
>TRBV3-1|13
CASSQVQGRGYTF
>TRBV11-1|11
CASSLDYEQYF
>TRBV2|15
CASSGGTGGTYEQYF
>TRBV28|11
CASTRLDEQYF
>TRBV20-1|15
CSASRPPGVGYEQFF
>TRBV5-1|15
CASSLALGVVDEQFF
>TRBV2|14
CASSDKSSYNEQFF
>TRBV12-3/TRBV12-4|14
CASSFVAPSYEQYF
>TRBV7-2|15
CASSLGLTRTNEQFF
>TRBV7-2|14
CASSLAQVGNEQFF
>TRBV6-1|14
CASSDVGGSNEQFF
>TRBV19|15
CASSANREQDTEAFF
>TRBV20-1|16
CSASPPRTGMNTEAFF
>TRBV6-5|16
CASSYPRESSSYEQYF
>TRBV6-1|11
CASRNSYGYTF
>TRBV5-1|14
CASSLSLASHEQYF
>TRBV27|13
CASSFGQGYGYTF
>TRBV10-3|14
CAISEREMNTEAFF
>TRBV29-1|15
CSVGQAGVNHGELFF
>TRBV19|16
CASIGSGTPNTGELFF
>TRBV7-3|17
CASSLAGGETRQETQYF
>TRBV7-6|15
CASSLGAGGKETQYF